A selection of T cell receptor beta chains follows, all from one sample in a study of T cell responses to AZD1222 COVID-19 vaccine. Clones were sequenced by immunoSEQ multiplex PCR, and TCRdb holds only the in-frame ones, with some missing. The data show 120,000 to 150,000 clones, about nine tenths seen once. This specimen consisted of peripheral blood, obtained on day 0 of MenACWY control vaccination. The receptors come from an adult in good health. CDR3s include the opening cysteine and the closing phenylalanine or tryptophan. The order of the fields is clone size, V gene, D gene, J gene, CDR3 DNA, CDR3 protein. D genes are given only for firm matches. Not all rows give a size; the values are once, few, many and, for expanded clones, a class.

.	TRBV27	TRBD2	TRBJ2-1	TGTGCCAGCAGTTTATCGGCGGGGGGCTCCTACAATGAGCAGTTCTTC	CASSLSAGGSYNEQFF
.	TRBV6-2/TRBV6-3	.	TRBJ2-7	TGTGCCAGCAGTTCCCATTTGTGGGAGAACGAGCAGTACTTC	CASSSHLWENEQYF
few	TRBV7-9	.	TRBJ1-2	TGTGCCAGCAGCTTAGAAGCGGCGGTTCACTATGGCTACACCTTC	CASSLEAAVHYGYTF
.	TRBV28	.	TRBJ1-5	TGTGCCAGCAGTTTATCTACAGCGAAAAATCAGCCCCAGCATTTT	CASSLSTAKNQPQHF
.	TRBV6-4	TRBD1	TRBJ2-3	TGTGCCAGCAGAGCCGGGACAGGGACAGATACGCAGTATTTT	CASRAGTGTDTQYF
.	TRBV9	.	TRBJ1-1	TGTGCCAGCAGCGTAAAGGGAATAAACACTGAAGCTTTCTTT	CASSVKGINTEAFF
.	TRBV30	.	TRBJ1-5	TGTGCCTGGAGTGCAGGCTTTAGCAATCAGCCCCAGCATTTT	CAWSAGFSNQPQHF
.	TRBV7-2	.	TRBJ2-1	TGTGCCAGCAGCGAGGACACCAACTCCTACAATGAGCAGTTCTTC	CASSEDTNSYNEQFF
many	TRBV4-3	.	TRBJ1-5	TGCGCCAGCAGCCAAGACAGGTGGGCAAGTCAGCCCCAGCATTTT	CASSQDRWASQPQHF
.	TRBV4-1	TRBD2	TRBJ2-2	TGCGCCAGCAGCCAAGTAGCGGGAGGGCCGGGCACCGGGGAGCTGTTTTTT	CASSQVAGGPGTGELFF
.	TRBV7-2	.	TRBJ1-6	TGTGCCAGCAGCTTAGTAGGGCAGGAAAATTCACCCCTCCACTTT	CASSLVGQENSPLHF
.	TRBV5-4	TRBD1	TRBJ1-6	TGTGCCAGCAGCTGGGACAGGGATCATTCACCCCTCCACTTT	CASSWDRDHSPLHF
.	TRBV28	.	TRBJ1-2	TGTGCCAGCAGTTTAGCTCTCTATGGCTACACCTTC	CASSLALYGYTF
.	TRBV24-1	TRBD2	TRBJ2-3	TGTGCCACCAGTGATTTGTGGACTAGCGGCACAGATACGCAGTATTTT	CATSDLWTSGTDTQYF
few	TRBV10-3	TRBD1	TRBJ2-1	TGTGCCATCAGTGAACGACAGGGGGCGAAGCAGTTCTTC	CAISERQGAKQFF
.	TRBV7-9	.	TRBJ2-5	TGTGCCAGCAGCTTAAGTAATCAGGGGAGGAAGGAGACCCAGTACTTC	CASSLSNQGRKETQYF